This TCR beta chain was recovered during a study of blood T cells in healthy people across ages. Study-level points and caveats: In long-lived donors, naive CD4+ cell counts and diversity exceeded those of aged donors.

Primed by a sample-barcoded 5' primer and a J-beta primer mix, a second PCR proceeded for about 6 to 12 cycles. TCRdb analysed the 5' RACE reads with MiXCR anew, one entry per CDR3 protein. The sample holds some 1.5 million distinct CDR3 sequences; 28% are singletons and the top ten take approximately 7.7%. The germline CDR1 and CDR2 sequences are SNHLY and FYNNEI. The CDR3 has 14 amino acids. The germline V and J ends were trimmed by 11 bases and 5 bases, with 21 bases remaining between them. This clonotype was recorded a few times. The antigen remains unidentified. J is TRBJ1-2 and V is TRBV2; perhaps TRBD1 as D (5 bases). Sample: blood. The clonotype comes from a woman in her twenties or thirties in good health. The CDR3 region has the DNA TGTGCCCAGTCCGGCGGGGGATATGAGTATGGCTACACCTTC. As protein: CAQSGGGYEYGYTF.